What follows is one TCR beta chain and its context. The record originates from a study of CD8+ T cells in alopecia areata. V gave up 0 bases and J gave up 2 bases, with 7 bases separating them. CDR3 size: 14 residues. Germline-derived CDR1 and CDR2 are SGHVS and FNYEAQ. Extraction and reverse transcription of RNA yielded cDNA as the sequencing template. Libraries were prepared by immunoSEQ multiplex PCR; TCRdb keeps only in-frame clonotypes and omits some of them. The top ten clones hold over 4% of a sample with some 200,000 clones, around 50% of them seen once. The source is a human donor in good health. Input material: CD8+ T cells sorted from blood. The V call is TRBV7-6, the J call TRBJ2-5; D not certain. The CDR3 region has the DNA TGTGCCAGCAGCTTAGCTGCGCGGCAAGAGACCCAGTACTTC. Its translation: CASSLAARQETQYF.